This T cell receptor (beta chain) was obtained from a study of T cell responses to AZD1222 COVID-19 vaccine. The wider study: Pooling covered second doses at about 4 or about 12 weeks.

Per germline, CDR1 SNHLY and CDR2 FYNNEI. V lost 6 bases, J lost 6 bases, and 8 bases stayed unmatched. The CDR3 sequence is 15 residues long. The data were produced by immunoSEQ multiplex PCR, yet TCRdb's version contains in-frame clones alone and is incomplete. Of 150,000 or so clones listed, approximately 90% are singletons. The study, taken as a whole, reports: Donor demographics were predominantly white British with a female majority; clonal diversity may be underestimated. Nearly half of spike-specific TCRs reportedly target unmutated variant regions. After the peak T cell response, and only then, were repertoires sampled.

Details on this clone: Its antigen remains unidentified.

The chain is built from TRBV2 and TRBJ1-6, with 7 bases lining up with TRBD1. Specimen: peripheral blood, collected on day 0 of AZD1222 vaccination. This sequence originates from an adult in good health. The CDR3 here is CASRNRGSTNSPLHF. DNA for the CDR3: TGTGCCAGCAGGAACAGGGGATCGACTAATTCACCCCTCCACTTT.